These T cell receptor beta chains were read from a single sample in a study of OX40 agonist ivuxolimab in advanced cancers. The table came from immunoSEQ multiplex PCR; TCRdb's copy has only in-frame clones and leaves some out. The top ten clones hold more than 0.6% of a sample with more than 65,000 clones, around nine tenths of them seen once. This material consisted of CD4+ or CD8+ T cells sorted from blood, taken in a trial of the OX40 agonist ivuxolimab. Source of these receptors: an adult with an advanced solid tumor such as melanoma, head and neck, liver or kidney cancer. The CDR3 runs from the conserved cysteine through the conserved F or W. The D gene is left open where the match is weak. A clone size is listed for some rows: how often the clone was seen (once, few, many), or a class if it is expanded.

CDR3	DNA	V	J	D	size
CASSQVGDTGELFF	TGCGCCAGCAGCCAAGTAGGGGACACCGGGGAGCTGTTTTTT	TRBV4-3	TRBJ2-2	.	.
CASTQSGGAGDTQYF	TGTGCCAGCACTCAGAGCGGGGGGGCCGGAGATACGCAGTATTTT	TRBV6-5	TRBJ2-3	TRBD2	once
CASSLGQSETQYF	TGTGCCAGCTCACTAGGACAGAGCGAGACCCAGTACTTC	TRBV18	TRBJ2-5	.	.
CASRREPNTGELFF	TGTGCCAGCCGTCGGGAGCCGAACACCGGGGAGCTGTTTTTT	TRBV7-3	TRBJ2-2	.	.
CASSMRQGVYLEQYF	TGTGCCAGTAGTATGAGACAGGGGGTGTATCTTGAGCAGTACTTC	TRBV19	TRBJ2-7	TRBD1	.
CASSSGTEKLFF	TGCGCCAGCAGCTCCGGGACTGAAAAACTGTTTTTT	TRBV5-1	TRBJ1-4	.	once
CASSSINAYEQYF	TGTGCCAGCAGTTCAATTAACGCATACGAGCAGTACTTC	TRBV27	TRBJ2-7	.	few
CAIRIEETQYF	TGTGCCATCAGGATTGAAGAGACCCAGTACTTC	TRBV10-3	TRBJ2-5	.	.
CATTSGLAVQETQYF	TGTGCCACGACCTCGGGGCTAGCGGTTCAAGAGACCCAGTACTTC	TRBV6-1	TRBJ2-5	TRBD2	.
CASEGYHTDTQYF	TGTGCCAGCGAAGGATATCACACAGATACGCAGTATTTT	TRBV7-2	TRBJ2-3	.	.
CASSPISHAGPNEKLFF	TGTGCCAGCTCACCTATCTCCCACGCAGGGCCTAATGAAAAACTGTTTTTT	TRBV18	TRBJ1-4	.	.
CASSVASQGTYGYTF	TGTGCCAGCAGCGTAGCATCTCAGGGGACCTATGGCTACACCTTC	TRBV9	TRBJ1-2	.	few
CASSPPRTGGAAYNSPLHF	TGTGCCAGCAGTCCCCCGAGGACAGGGGGCGCCGCCTATAATTCACCCCTCCACTTT	TRBV28	TRBJ1-6	TRBD1	.
CASSYYWTGNTEAFF	TGTGCCAGCAGTTACTACTGGACAGGGAACACTGAAGCTTTCTTT	TRBV6-5	TRBJ1-1	TRBD1	.
CASSPRGGILSGDENIQYF	TGTGCCAGCAGCCCGCGGGGCGGGATATTGAGCGGTGATGAAAACATTCAGTACTTC	TRBV4-2	TRBJ2-4	.	.
CASRGQSRREKLFF	TGTGCCAGCAGGGGACAATCCCGGCGTGAAAAACTGTTTTTT	TRBV21-1	TRBJ1-4	.	.
CASSARDRGGGYTF	TGTGCCAGCAGCGCCCGGGACAGGGGAGGGGGCTACACCTTC	TRBV2	TRBJ1-2	TRBD1	few
CASRPTAGGNTGELFF	TGTGCCAGCAGACCCACAGCGGGAGGGAACACCGGGGAGCTGTTTTTT	TRBV9	TRBJ2-2	TRBD2	.
CASSQGQGGWEQYF	TGTGCCAGCAGCCAAGGACAGGGAGGTTGGGAGCAGTACTTC	TRBV7-2	TRBJ2-7	TRBD1	.
CASSEVVLAGGPQETQYF	TGTGCCAGCAGTGAGGTCGTCCTAGCGGGGGGACCTCAAGAGACCCAGTACTTC	TRBV6-4	TRBJ2-5	TRBD2	.
CAWSGQGVDTQYF	TGTGCCTGGAGTGGGCAGGGGGTAGATACGCAGTATTTT	TRBV30	TRBJ2-3	TRBD1	.
CASTLIANTGELFF	TGTGCCAGCACTCTTATTGCGAACACCGGGGAGCTGTTTTTT	TRBV6-5	TRBJ2-2	.	once
CASSSPLGHNEQFF	TGTGCCAGCAGCTCGCCCCTAGGACACAATGAGCAGTTCTTC	TRBV6-5	TRBJ2-1	.	.
CASSHGRDRRVEAFF	TGCGCCAGCAGCCACGGCCGGGACAGGAGGGTTGAAGCTTTCTTT	TRBV4-3	TRBJ1-1	TRBD1	.
CASSLDGSSWVNTEAFF	TGTGCCAGCAGCTTAGACGGGTCCTCTTGGGTGAACACTGAAGCTTTCTTT	TRBV11-2	TRBJ1-1	.	once
CASSYTGQGNSPLHF	TGTGCCAGCAGTTATACGGGGCAGGGGAATTCACCCCTCCACTTT	TRBV6-6	TRBJ1-6	.	.
CSVTGTSGANVLTF	TGCAGCGTCACAGGTACCTCTGGGGCCAACGTCCTGACTTTC	TRBV29-1	TRBJ2-6	.	.
CASSQTYRVSNSPLHF	TGCGCCAGCAGCCAAACATACAGGGTTTCTAATTCACCCCTCCACTTT	TRBV4-3	TRBJ1-6	.	.
CASSLTIGTSGKLSYEQYF	TGTGCCAGCAGCTTAACGATCGGGACTAGCGGGAAACTATCCTACGAGCAGTACTTC	TRBV11-2	TRBJ2-7	TRBD2	.
CASSQSSYEQYF	TGTGCCAGTAGCCAGAGCTCCTACGAGCAGTACTTC	TRBV6-1	TRBJ2-7	.	.
CASTMTSGADTQYF	TGTGCCAGCACTATGACTAGCGGGGCGGATACGCAGTATTTT	TRBV27	TRBJ2-3	TRBD2	.
CSVAYLGQGAQYF	TGCAGCGTTGCTTACCTCGGACAGGGCGCGCAGTATTTT	TRBV29-1	TRBJ2-3	TRBD1	.
CASNSGQIENTEAFF	TGTGCCAGCAACTCGGGACAGATAGAAAACACTGAAGCTTTCTTT	TRBV6-6	TRBJ1-1	TRBD1	.
CASSERRGSYNEQFF	TGTGCCAGTAGTGAGCGGAGAGGGTCCTACAATGAGCAGTTCTTC	TRBV19	TRBJ2-1	.	.
CASRDPRTGGLQPQHF	TGTGCCAGTAGGGACCCCCGGACAGGGGGCTTACAGCCCCAGCATTTT	TRBV19	TRBJ1-5	TRBD1	.
CAWSVSNYGYTF	TGTGCCTGGAGTGTATCCAACTATGGCTACACCTTC	TRBV30	TRBJ1-2	.	.
CSVRQGSSYEQYF	TGCAGCGTCCGACAGGGAAGCTCCTACGAGCAGTACTTC	TRBV29-1	TRBJ2-7	TRBD1	.
CASSFIMALLNNEQFF	TGTGCCAGCAGCTTTATAATGGCCCTCTTAAACAATGAGCAGTTCTTC	TRBV5-4	TRBJ2-1	.	.
CASSYSGQSYEQYF	TGTGCCAGCAGTTATTCGGGACAGTCCTACGAGCAGTACTTC	TRBV6-6	TRBJ2-7	TRBD1	.